Listed here are 22 T cell receptor beta chains from one sample, sequenced in a study of T cell changes during pregnancy in multiple sclerosis. Assay: immunoSEQ multiplex PCR; the TCRdb copy retains only in-frame clones and omits some. Here the sample spans about 28,000 clones, approximately 88% being singletons. The specimen was CD4+ T cells from peripheral blood mononuclear cells, collected in the first trimester of pregnancy. The source is a female donor in good health, enrolled as a control in a pregnancy study.

This chain links TRBV2 with TRBJ2-7, with 8 bases that match TRBD1. This CDR3 comprises 17 residues. The germline V gene encodes CDR1 SNHLY and CDR2 FYNNEI. J lost 1 base, V lost 7 bases, and 15 bases had no gene match. The CDR3 loop is CASIPPKTGAFSYEQYF. For the CDR3, the DNA is TGTGCCAGCATTCCCCCTAAGACAGGGGCTTTTTCCTACGAGCAGTACTTC.

The rearrangement links TRBV11-2 to TRBJ2-1, with a weak D call TRBD2 (7 bases). In germline, CDR1 is SGHAT, CDR2 FQNNGV. V lost 0 bases to trimming and J lost 4 bases, with 13 bases between them. This CDR3 is built from 16 residues. CDR3 in DNA: TGTGCCAGCAGCTTAGATATAGGGGGGGCTTACAATGAGCAGTTCTTC. Encoded protein: CASSLDIGGAYNEQFF.

This clone occurred a few times. The chain carries TRBV19 and TRBJ2-2; TRBD2 aligns across 9 bases. The CDR3 length is 16 residues. Per the germline V gene, CDR1 is LNHDA and CDR2 is SQIVND (reference sequence). V lost 5 bases to trimming and J lost 6 bases; unmatched junction nucleotides: 10. The CDR3: CASSHGWASGAGELFF. CDR3 coding DNA: TGTGCCAGTAGTCACGGGTGGGCTAGCGGGGCCGGGGAGCTGTTTTTT.

The chain links TRBV10-3 to TRBJ2-1; 11 nucleotides match TRBD2. Germline loops: CDR1 ENHRY, CDR2 SYGVKD. V lost 9 bases and J lost 7; bases outside the gene matches: 5. The CDR3 sequence is 13 residues long. This chain's CDR3 is CAIGLAGRNEQFF. CDR3 nucleotides: TGTGCCATTGGACTAGCGGGTAGGAATGAGCAGTTCTTC.

This clone was detected only once. The chain employs TRBV20-1 and TRBJ1-6; no definite D call. Germline V gene lookup returns CDR1 DFQATT and CDR2 SNEGSKA (reference sequence). The ends were cut back, 1 base at V and 14 bases at J, with 6 bases in the middle. CDR3 size: 10 residues. The CDR3 DNA reads as TGCAGTGCTAGAGGGGCCTCCCTCCACTTT. It specifies CSARGASLHF.

This clone was recorded a few times. This chain links TRBV6-1 with TRBJ2-1; D gene ambiguous. V shed 1 base and J shed 4 bases, with 5 bases lying between them. This CDR3 spans 13 amino acids. The germline V gene encodes CDR1 MNHNS and CDR2 SASEGT. The CDR3 DNA is TGTGCCAGCAGTGAAGACAGTTACAATGAGCAGTTCTTC. Translated, it gives CASSEDSYNEQFF.

The V gene is TRBV7-9, the J gene TRBJ2-7, with D tentatively TRBD1 (6 bases). Germline CDR1 SEHNR, CDR2 FQNEAQ (reference sequence). The ends were cut back, 5 bases at V and 2 bases at J, with 16 bases in the middle. The length of the CDR3 is 15 residues. CDR3 coding DNA: TGTGCCAGCAGCCGAGGGGACCGGGACACCTACGAGCAGTACTTC. Its protein is CASSRGDRDTYEQYF.

The chain couples TRBV18 to TRBJ2-2; 7 positions match TRBD1. The germline gives CDR1 KGHSH, CDR2 LQKENI. Trimming cost V 1 base and J 7 bases; bases outside gene matches: 3. The CDR3 length is 14 residues. The CDR3 coding sequence is TGTGCCAGCTCACCACAAGGGACAGACGGGGAGCTGTTTTTT. It is translated as CASSPQGTDGELFF.

This chain joins TRBV30 and TRBJ1-2, with unresolved D. Germline V gene data show CDR1 as GTSNPN and CDR2 as SVGIG (reference sequence). The CDR3 length is 11 residues. Between the trimmed V and J ends, which lost 5 bases and 8 bases, there was a span of 12 bases. The CDR3 nucleotides read TGTGCCTGGCGGCGGGGAGGAGGCTACACCTTC. Residues: CAWRRGGGYTF.

CDR3 region: CASSLGLAGGPFF. CDR3 DNA: TGTGCCAGCAGCTTGGGACTAGCGGGAGGCCCGTTCTTC. This sequence joins TRBV5-4 and TRBJ2-1; 13 nucleotides line up with TRBD2. CDR1 is SGHNT and CDR2 is YYREEE in the germline V gene (reference sequence). The ends lost 0 bases at V and 15 bases at J; junction bases unmatched: 3. The CDR3 runs 13 residues.

This rearrangement joins TRBV25-1 to TRBJ2-3, with D tentatively TRBD2 (5 bases). V dropped 2 bases and J dropped 0 bases, with 6 bases sitting between them. This CDR3 is built from 14 residues. Germline V CDR1 and CDR2: MGHDK, SYGVNS. The DNA of the CDR3 is TGTGCCAGCAGTGAACGAGGGAGCACAGATACGCAGTATTTT. Translation gives CASSERGSTDTQYF.

This chain links TRBV6-4 with TRBJ2-1, with D possibly matching TRBD1 (6 bases). CDR3 length: 14 residues. Trimming removed 4 bases from V and 8 bases from J, with 15 bases in between. Germline CDR1 MRHNA, CDR2 SNTAGT. The CDR3 sequence is CASSAPSEGDEQFF. The CDR3 nucleotides are TGTGCCAGCAGTGCCCCATCCGAGGGGGATGAGCAGTTCTTC.

This sequence joins TRBV5-6 and TRBJ1-5; D not resolved. V dropped 2 bases and J dropped 6 bases, with 12 bases sitting between them. This CDR3 has 14 residues. Germline V CDR1 and CDR2: SGHDT, YYEEEE. The chain's CDR3 is CASSLFGGAQPQHF. In nucleotides, the CDR3 is TGTGCCAGCAGCTTATTCGGAGGCGCTCAGCCCCAGCATTTT.

This clone has just one count. The chain is built from TRBV27 and TRBJ2-7, with a weak D call TRBD1 (5 bases). V lost 2 bases and J lost 0, with 14 bases in between. The CDR3 length is 16 residues. Germline-derived CDR1 and CDR2 are MNHEY and SMNVEV (reference sequence). The DNA for the CDR3 is TGTGCCAGCAGTTTAGAAGCTGGGGCGCGCTCCTACGAGCAGTACTTC. The encoded protein is CASSLEAGARSYEQYF.

The chain has TRBV5-5 and TRBJ1-2; D uncertain. The germline CDR1 and CDR2 sequences are SGHKS and YYEKEE (reference sequence). Trimming shortened V by 1 base and J by 0 bases, and 7 bases separated the two germline ends. CDR3 size: 14 residues. The DNA of the CDR3 is TGTGCCAGCAGCTTGACCGGTACTAACTATGGCTACACCTTC. This sequence encodes CASSLTGTNYGYTF.

The J gene is TRBJ2-7, the V gene TRBV30, with 8 bases that match TRBD1. The CDR3 totals 15 residues. CDR1 is GTSNPN, CDR2 SVGIG, per germline (reference sequence). The ends lost 4 bases at V and 6 bases at J; junction bases unmatched: 14. DNA of the CDR3: TGTGCCTGGACCAGGGACAGGTCCACAGTGGCCGAGCAGTACTTC. Encoded protein: CAWTRDRSTVAEQYF.

This clone has more than one count but fewer than ten. The V and J genes are TRBV28 and TRBJ1-2, with 8 bases lining up with TRBD1. The V and J ends lost 5 bases and 7 bases, in that order; junction bases with no gene match: 9. The CDR3 totals 14 residues. Germline loops: CDR1 MDHEN, CDR2 SYDVKM. CDR3 DNA: TGTGCCAGCAGTCCCCCGGACAGGGATGGTGGCTACACCTTC. Its translation is CASSPPDRDGGYTF.

V is TRBV29-1 and J is TRBJ2-5; 12 nucleotides agree with TRBD2. The ends lost 8 bases at V and 4 bases at J; junction bases unmatched: 8. The CDR3 has 14 residues. Germline CDR1 SQVTM, CDR2 ANQGSEA. The CDR3 loop reads CSHTGTSGSETQYF. The CDR3 DNA sequence: TGCAGCCATACCGGGACTAGCGGGTCAGAGACCCAGTACTTC.

The chain uses TRBV30 and TRBJ1-5; D ambiguous. Trimming stripped 3 bases from V and 0 bases from J, with 15 bases between. The CDR3 has 16 residues. Germline V gene data show CDR1 as GTSNPN and CDR2 as SVGIG (reference sequence). CDR3 amino acids: CAWSVSSSGSNQPQHF. The CDR3 nucleotides are TGTGCCTGGAGCGTATCCTCTTCGGGTAGCAATCAGCCCCAGCATTTT.

The chain links TRBV19 to TRBJ2-7; unclear D gene. CDR1 is LNHDA and CDR2 is SQIVND in the germline V gene (reference sequence). The CDR3 is 13 amino acids. V gave up 5 bases and J gave up 2 bases, with 10 bases separating them. The CDR3 DNA sequence: TGTGCCAGTAGTCGTGACTGGGCCTACGAGCAGTACTTC. This gives the protein CASSRDWAYEQYF.

This clone came up once. The CDR3 spells CASSDGGGARGYTF. The CDR3 DNA follows: TGTGCCAGCAGTGATGGGGGAGGGGCTCGTGGCTACACCTTC. V usage is TRBV6-1 and J usage is TRBJ1-2; the D gene is possibly TRBD1 (5 bases). V lost 3 bases, J lost 7 bases, and 15 bases lay in between. This CDR3 contains 14 residues. The germline CDR1 and CDR2 sequences are MNHNS and SASEGT.

V gene TRBV30 combines with J gene TRBJ2-2; 9 bases map to TRBD2. The CDR3 runs 14 residues. V dropped 5 bases and J dropped 3; count of bases not matched to a gene: 4. CDR1 GTSNPN and CDR2 SVGIG come from the germline V gene (reference sequence). CDR3 nucleotide sequence: TGTGCCTGGTCTAGCGGGACGCACACCGGGGAGCTGTTTTTT. Protein: CAWSSGTHTGELFF.